A single sample gave rise to the 27 T cell receptor beta chains below, sequenced in a study of control samples from healthy donors and cancer patients. Some clones are missing from TCRdb's copy, which holds only in-frame ones; the method was immunoSEQ multiplex PCR. The data show 110,000 or so clones, roughly 80% seen once. The source material was blood. The origin of the receptors is a woman aged 45 to 65 in good health.

This clone has just a few counts. This chain uses TRBV5-1 with TRBJ1-1, with unresolved D. Trimming removed 4 bases from V and 3 bases from J, with 10 bases in between. Germline-derived CDR1 and CDR2 are SGHRS and YFSETQ. The CDR3 contains 13 residues. CDR3 in amino acids: CASSLEGHTEAFF. In DNA, the CDR3 is TGCGCCAGCAGCCTGGAGGGTCACACTGAAGCTTTCTTT.

V usage is TRBV9 and J usage is TRBJ1-2; D is undetermined. The germline gives CDR1 SGDLS, CDR2 YYNGEE. This CDR3 contains 14 residues. V was trimmed by 3 bases and J by 2 bases, leaving 11 bases between them. The DNA for the CDR3 is TGTGCCAGCAGCGCCTCCCGAGGGAACTATGGCTACACCTTC. This sequence encodes CASSASRGNYGYTF.

The chain is built from TRBV7-8 and TRBJ2-7; 11 nucleotides agree with TRBD2. V shed 2 bases, J shed 4 bases, and the junction held 10 bases outside the gene matches. This CDR3 is 17 amino acids long. The V gene's germline CDR1 is SGHVS and CDR2 FQNEAQ. CDR3 DNA: TGTGCCAGCAGCTTAATGGCTAGCGGGAGGAGCGCGTACGAGCAGTACTTC. This codes for CASSLMASGRSAYEQYF.

The rearrangement uses TRBV6-1 and TRBJ2-2; D call uncertain. Germline CDR1 and CDR2: MNHNS and SASEGT. V was clipped by 0 bases and J by 1 base, with 9 bases between them. CDR3 length equals 16 residues. CDR3 amino acids: CASSEAPGLNTGELFF. The CDR3, as DNA: TGTGCCAGCAGTGAAGCGCCGGGCCTGAACACCGGGGAGCTGTTTTTT.

V and J are TRBV12-3 or TRBV12-4 and TRBJ2-7; 9 nucleotides line up with TRBD1. This CDR3 has 13 residues. After removal of 1 base from V and 10 bases from J, the junction contained 5 bases not matched to a gene. The CDR3: CASSLVTGGLQYF. DNA for the CDR3: TGTGCCAGCAGTTTAGTAACAGGGGGCCTTCAGTACTTC.

About this clone itself: This CDR3 is also generated by other DNA sequences in the sample. The chain employs TRBV19 and TRBJ1-2; possibly TRBD1 for D (5 bases). Germline V lookup: CDR1 LNHDA, CDR2 SQIVND (reference sequence). The CDR3 runs to 13 residues. Trimming cost V 2 bases and J 2 bases, with 6 bases left between them. As DNA, the CDR3 is TGTGCCAGTAGTATACAGGGAAACTATGGCTACACCTTC. Amino acids: CASSIQGNYGYTF.

The chain recombines TRBV3-1 (or the pseudogene TRBV3-2) with TRBJ2-7; 14 bases line up with TRBD2. The CDR3 consists of 20 residues. The V and J ends lost 0 bases and 2 bases, in that order; junction bases with no gene match: 12. CDR1 is LGHDT and CDR2 is YNNKEL in the germline V gene (reference sequence). CDR3 DNA: TGTGCCAGCAGCCAAGACGGGGTGGGGACTAGCGGGAGCCCCACCTACGAGCAGTACTTC. Protein product: CASSQDGVGTSGSPTYEQYF.

The chain carries TRBV5-1 and TRBJ1-1; D perhaps matches TRBD1 (5 bases). V was shortened by 4 bases and J by 2 bases, with 15 bases between the two germline ends. The length of the CDR3 is 15 residues. Germline loops: CDR1 SGHRS, CDR2 YFSETQ. This CDR3 is CASSILGTANTEAFF. The CDR3, as DNA: TGCGCCAGCAGCATACTCGGGACTGCCAACACTGAAGCTTTCTTT.

This clone was observed a handful of times. V usage is TRBV20-1 and J usage is TRBJ1-4, with unresolved D. CDR1 DFQATT and CDR2 SNEGSKA come from the germline V gene (reference sequence). CDR3 size: 11 residues. The V gene lost 5 bases and the J gene lost 8 bases, with 9 bases spanning the gap. CDR3 nucleotide sequence: TGCAGTGCTGAGTTCGACGAAAAACTGTTTTTT. Protein sequence: CSAEFDEKLFF.

The V gene is TRBV18, the J gene TRBJ1-2, with 9 bases fitting TRBD1. CDR1 and CDR2 from the germline V gene are KGHSH and LQKENI. Trimming removed 3 bases from V and 5 bases from J; junction bases left unmatched: 7. The CDR3 is made up of 15 amino acids. CDR3 nucleotides: TGTGCCAGCTCACCCCTAACCGGGACAGGGTATGGCTACACCTTC. Translation gives CASSPLTGTGYGYTF.

The CDR3 protein is CASSQEAGSNQPQHF. The CDR3 DNA follows: TGCGCCAGCAGCCAAGAAGCCGGGTCGAATCAGCCCCAGCATTTT. The chain joins TRBV4-3 to TRBJ1-5; D is unclear. Looked up from germline, CDR1 is LGHNA and CDR2 is YSLEER. With 0 bases removed from V and 4 bases from J, the gap between germline ends came to 10 bases. This CDR3 contains 15 residues.

The genes are TRBV24-1 and TRBJ2-5, with D possibly being TRBD2 (7 bases). The germline gives CDR1 KGHDR, CDR2 SFDVKD. CDR3 size: 15 residues. V gave up 5 bases and J gave up 3 bases, with 15 bases separating them. CDR3 region: CATSAWGRGEETQYF. CDR3 coding DNA: TGTGCCACCAGTGCCTGGGGGAGGGGGGAAGAGACCCAGTACTTC.

This rearrangement joins TRBV7-2 to TRBJ2-5; D perhaps matches TRBD2 (5 bases). The CDR3 runs to 12 residues. CDR1 and CDR2 (germline): SGHTA, FQGNSA. The V and J ends lost 5 bases and 5 bases respectively, with 9 bases between them. Here the CDR3 reads CASSPAVETQYF. CDR3 in DNA: TGTGCCAGCAGCCCAGCGGTCGAGACCCAGTACTTC.

V gene TRBV21-1 combines with J gene TRBJ1-3. TRBV21-1 is assigned pseudogene status. The CDR3 consists of 18 residues. CDR3 protein: CASSAPRSGFSSGNTIYF. DNA for the CDR3: TGTGCCAGCAGCGCCCCTCGTTCCGGATTCAGCTCTGGAAACACCATATATTTT.

The chain recombines TRBV7-9 with TRBJ1-4; weak D call: TRBD1 (5 bases). Trimming left V 3 bases short and J 8 bases short, with 13 bases between. In germline, CDR1 is SEHNR, CDR2 FQNEAQ (reference sequence). CDR3 length: 14 residues. The CDR3 region is CASSLGLGGEKLFF. The CDR3 DNA is TGTGCCAGCAGCTTGGGACTTGGTGGGGAAAAACTGTTTTTT.

V is TRBV9 and J is TRBJ2-3; 8 nucleotides agree with TRBD2. CDR3 size: 16 residues. V trimming: 4 bases; J trimming: 2 bases; junction bases outside the gene matches: 9. Per germline, CDR1 SGDLS and CDR2 YYNGEE. CDR3 nucleotide sequence: TGTGCCAGCAGCTTCTCTAGCGGGCCAGTCACAGATACGCAGTATTTT. Translation gives CASSFSSGPVTDTQYF. The full variable domain, in which reference TRBV9 and TRBJ2-3 provide the parts outside the CDR3, is DSGVTQTPKHLITATGQRVTLRCSPRSGDLSVYWYQQSLDQGLQFLIQYYNGEERAKGNILERFSAQQFPDLHSELNLSSLELGDSALYFCASSFSSGPVTDTQYFGPGTRLTVL.

The V call is TRBV5-1, the J call TRBJ2-1; 9 nucleotides match TRBD2. The germline gives CDR1 SGHRS, CDR2 YFSETQ. Trimming removed 0 bases from V and 4 bases from J; junction bases left unmatched: 11. The CDR3 consists of 18 residues. The CDR3 DNA reads TGCGCCAGCAGCTTGGACGTACTATCCGCGGGAGGGTACAATGAGCAGTTCTTC. This translates into CASSLDVLSAGGYNEQFF.

The chain carries TRBV10-3 and TRBJ2-2; weak D call: TRBD2 (6 bases). There are 16 residues in the CDR3. The V and J ends lost 4 bases and 0 bases respectively, with 12 bases between them. Germline CDR1 and CDR2: ENHRY and SYGVKD. The CDR3, as DNA: TGTGCCATCAGTGTTGGGGGGACGGCGAACACCGGGGAGCTGTTTTTT. As protein: CAISVGGTANTGELFF.

This chain links TRBV21-1 with TRBJ1-2; the D call of TRBD1 is as the table states it, not checked on the DNA. TRBV21-1 is described as a pseudogene. The CDR3 has 13 residues. The CDR3 DNA is TGTGCCAGCAGCAATCGGACAGTCAATGGCTACACCTTC. Encoded protein: CASSNRTVNGYTF.

The chain links TRBV7-2 to TRBJ1-5; possible D gene TRBD1, 5 bases. Germline V CDR1 and CDR2: SGHTA, FQGNSA. The V and J ends lost 5 bases and 4 bases respectively, with 9 bases between them. This CDR3 spans 13 amino acids. CDR3 sequence (DNA): TGTGCCAGCAGCGCCCACAGGAATCAGCCCCAGCATTTT. It codes for CASSAHRNQPQHF.

V and J are TRBV5-1 and TRBJ2-2; 9 nucleotides match TRBD1. Per the germline V gene, CDR1 is SGHRS and CDR2 is YFSETQ. Trimming at V came to 7 bases and at J to 5 bases, leaving 9 bases not matched to a gene. The CDR3 runs to 15 residues. The CDR3 loop reads CASVTGGSGTGELFF. The CDR3, as DNA: TGCGCCAGCGTTACAGGGGGCTCGGGGACCGGGGAGCTGTTTTTT. Combining the CDR3 with reference TRBV5-1 and TRBJ2-2 gives the whole variable domain KAGVTQTPRYLIKTRGQQVTLSCSPISGHRSVSWYQQTPGQGLQFLFEYFSETQRNKGNFPGRFSGRQFSNSRSEMNVSTLELGDSALYLCASVTGGSGTGELFFGEGSRLTVL.

The V and J genes are TRBV2 and TRBJ2-7, with D possibly being TRBD2 (5 bases). Trimming took 4 bases from V and 3 from J, leaving 7 bases between them. The CDR3 totals 12 residues. CDR1 and CDR2 from the germline V gene are SNHLY and FYNNEI. The CDR3 DNA reads TGTGCCAGCAGTGTGGGAGTCTACGAGCAGTACTTC. It specifies CASSVGVYEQYF.

This clone has a single count. The chain has TRBV21-1 and TRBJ2-5; TRBD2, as called in the table, went unchecked against the DNA. TRBV21-1 is designated a pseudogene. This CDR3 has 18 residues. DNA of the CDR3: TGTGCCAGCAGCAAACTGGGGCCTACTAGCGGGGTTCAAGAGACCCAGTACTTC. Translation gives CASSKLGPTSGVQETQYF.

This clone was recorded only once. CDR3 protein: CASSLVLGTGSDTQYF. The CDR3 nucleotides are TGTGCCAGCAGCTTAGTGTTAGGGACAGGGTCAGATACGCAGTATTTT. The rearrangement joins TRBV11-3 to TRBJ2-3; 9 nucleotides line up with TRBD1. V dropped 1 base and J dropped 4; count of bases not matched to a gene: 6. This CDR3 has 16 residues. The V gene's germline CDR1 is SGHNT and CDR2 YENEEA.

Only a few counts were recorded for this clone. The V and J genes are TRBV5-4 and TRBJ2-7; TRBD1 matches 9 bases. V trimming: 4 bases; J trimming: 3 bases; junction bases outside the gene matches: 5. Germline V lookup: CDR1 SGHNT, CDR2 YYREEE (reference sequence). The CDR3 totals 14 residues. This CDR3 is CASSRTGANYEQYF. In DNA form, the CDR3 reads TGTGCCAGCAGCAGGACAGGGGCGAACTACGAGCAGTACTTC.

The rearrangement joins TRBV11-2 to TRBJ1-5, with D maybe TRBD1 (6 bases). There are 15 residues in the CDR3. V gave up 5 bases and J gave up 3 bases, with 14 bases separating them. CDR1 SGHAT and CDR2 FQNNGV come from the germline V gene. CDR3 amino acids: CASSQGTLNNQPQHF. The CDR3 bases are TGTGCCAGCAGCCAAGGGACACTGAACAATCAGCCCCAGCATTTT.

The genes are TRBV4-3 and TRBJ2-6, with D possibly matching TRBD1 (6 bases). V lost 0 bases and J 4 bases, leaving 10 bases between the germline ends. The CDR3 spans 16 residues. Germline V gene data show CDR1 as LGHNA and CDR2 as YSLEER. The CDR3 is CASSQDPGAGANVLTF. DNA for the CDR3: TGCGCCAGCAGCCAAGATCCAGGGGCAGGGGCCAACGTCCTGACTTTC.